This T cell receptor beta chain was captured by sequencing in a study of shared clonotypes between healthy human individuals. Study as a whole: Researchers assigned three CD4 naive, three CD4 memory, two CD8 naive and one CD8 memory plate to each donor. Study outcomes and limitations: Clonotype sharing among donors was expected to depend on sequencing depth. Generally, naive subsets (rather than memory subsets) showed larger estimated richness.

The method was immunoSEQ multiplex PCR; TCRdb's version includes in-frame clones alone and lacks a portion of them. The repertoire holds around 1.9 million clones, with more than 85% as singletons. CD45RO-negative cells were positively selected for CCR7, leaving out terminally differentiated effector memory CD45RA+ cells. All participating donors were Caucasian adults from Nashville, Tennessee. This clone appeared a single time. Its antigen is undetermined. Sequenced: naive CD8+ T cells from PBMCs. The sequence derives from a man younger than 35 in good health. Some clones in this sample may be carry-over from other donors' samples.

In DNA form, the CDR3 reads TGTGCCAGCTCACCAGAGACAGGCTCTCGGAACGAGCAGTACTTC. The encoded protein is CASSPETGSRNEQYF. The rearrangement links TRBV18 to TRBJ2-7; a weak D match, TRBD1 (6 bases). The CDR3 extends over 15 amino acids. The germline V gene has CDR1 KGHSH and CDR2 LQKENI. Trimming took 2 bases from V and 5 from J, leaving 16 bases between them. Variable domain in full (rest from reference TRBV18 and TRBJ2-7): NAGVMQNPRHLVRRRGQEARLRCSPMKGHSHVYWYRQLPEEGLKFMVYLQKENIIDESGMPKERFSAEFPKEGPSILRIQQVVRGDSAAYFCASSPETGSRNEQYFGPGTRLTVT.